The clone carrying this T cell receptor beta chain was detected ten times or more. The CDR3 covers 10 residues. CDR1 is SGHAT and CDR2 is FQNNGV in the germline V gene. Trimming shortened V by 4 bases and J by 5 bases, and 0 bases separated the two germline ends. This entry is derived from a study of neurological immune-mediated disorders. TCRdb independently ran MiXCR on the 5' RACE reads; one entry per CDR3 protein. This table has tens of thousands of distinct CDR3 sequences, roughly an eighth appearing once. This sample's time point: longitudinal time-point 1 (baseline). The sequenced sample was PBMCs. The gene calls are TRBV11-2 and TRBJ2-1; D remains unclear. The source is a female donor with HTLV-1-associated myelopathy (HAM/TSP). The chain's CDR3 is CASSYNEQFF. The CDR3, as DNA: TGTGCCAGCAGCTACAATGAGCAGTTCTTC.